The 17 T cell receptor beta chains given below trace back to one sample, sequenced in a study of blood T cell repertoires in COVID-19 (dated by TCRdb to 2018 to 2020). The library came from the immunoSEQ multiplex PCR assay. TCRdb limited this immuneACCESS table to in-frame rearrangements with V and J called. A share of clones is missing; checked studies link under half to unresolved V genes, and the rest is unexplained. In this sample the table shows 200,000 to 300,000 clones, less than 90% of which occur a single time. Jointly, the top ten make up 6.2% of the sample. The material sequenced was peripheral blood. The receptors shown here come from a man aged 60 to 69 with acute or convalescent COVID-19.

The chain employs TRBV6-5 and TRBJ2-7, with a possible D match to TRBD1 (5 bases). CDR1 and CDR2 (germline): MNHEY, SVGAGI. CDR3 length: 13 residues. With 6 bases removed from V and 2 bases from J, the gap between germline ends came to 11 bases. CDR3 in amino acids: CASRQGTAYEQYF. The CDR3 DNA sequence: TGTGCCAGCAGGCAGGGTACAGCCTACGAGCAGTACTTC.

This rearrangement joins TRBV27 to TRBJ1-2; 7 bases align to TRBD1. Looked up from germline, CDR1 is MNHEY and CDR2 is SMNVEV (reference sequence). With V trimmed by 2 bases and J by 8 bases, 5 bases remained unmatched. The CDR3 runs 13 residues. The CDR3 loop is CASSLDRVEGYTF. Written as DNA, the CDR3 is TGTGCCAGCAGTTTAGACAGGGTGGAGGGCTACACCTTC.

The chain carries TRBV30 and TRBJ1-1; 10 nucleotides align to TRBD1. Unmatched junction bases numbered 8, after V lost 0 bases and J lost 7 bases. The germline gives CDR1 GTSNPN, CDR2 SVGIG (reference sequence). The CDR3 is 15 residues long. CDR3 nucleotides: TGTGCCTGGAGTGTACTGACAGGGGGCAAGGTTGAAGCTTTCTTT. It codes for CAWSVLTGGKVEAFF.

This clone was seen only once. The V gene is TRBV11-3, the J gene TRBJ2-2; 10 bases match TRBD1. Germline V lookup: CDR1 SGHNT, CDR2 YENEEA. V lost 1 base and J lost 3; bases outside the gene matches: 14. This CDR3 is 20 amino acids long. The CDR3 loop is CASSLGLGDRGRFDTGELFF. CDR3 nucleotide sequence: TGTGCCAGCAGCTTAGGCCTAGGGGACAGGGGCCGTTTCGACACCGGGGAGCTGTTTTTT.

This sequence joins TRBV5-4 and TRBJ2-7; 15 bases agree with TRBD2. The junction had 8 bases not matched to a gene; V was cut back by 4 bases and J by 0 bases. The V gene's germline CDR1 is SGHNT and CDR2 YYREEE (reference sequence). The CDR3 is made up of 18 amino acids. This CDR3 is CASSRGTSGRRGSYEQYF. CDR3 in DNA: TGTGCCAGCAGCCGTGGGACTAGCGGGAGGCGGGGCTCCTACGAGCAGTACTTC.

This chain uses TRBV7-9 with TRBJ2-5, with D possibly matching TRBD2 (6 bases). This CDR3 contains 14 residues. Germline assignment: CDR1 SEHNR and CDR2 FQNEAQ (reference sequence). Deletions cut 5 bases from V and 5 bases from J, with 15 bases between. The CDR3 sequence is CASSLSGDWETQYF. In nucleotides, the CDR3 is TGTGCCAGCAGCCTATCGGGAGATTGGGAGACCCAGTACTTC.

The V gene is TRBV13, the J gene TRBJ1-1; D is unresolved. Deletions cut 4 bases from V and 0 bases from J, with 21 bases between. The CDR3 covers 18 residues. Germline V gene data show CDR1 as PRHDT and CDR2 as FYEKMQ (reference sequence). CDR3 sequence (DNA): TGTGCCAGCAGCTCCCCAGAGACGTCGTTGACATTGAACACTGAAGCTTTCTTT. It specifies CASSSPETSLTLNTEAFF. Looking up the rest from reference TRBV13 and TRBJ1-1 gives the full variable domain: AAGVIQSPRHLIKEKRETATLKCYPIPRHDTVYWYQQGPGQDPQFLISFYEKMQSDKGSIPDRFSAQQFSDYHSELNMSSLELGDSALYFCASSSPETSLTLNTEAFFGQGTRLTVV.

Worth noting for this clone: The sample has other DNA sequences that encode this CDR3 too. The chain recombines TRBV27 with TRBJ2-3; D gene ambiguous. The CDR3 is 13 residues long. The V and J ends lost 2 bases and 0 bases respectively, with 3 bases between them. From germline, CDR1 is MNHEY and CDR2 SMNVEV (reference sequence). CDR3 sequence: CASSLLSTDTQYF. CDR3 nucleotide sequence: TGTGCCAGCAGTTTACTTAGCACAGATACGCAGTATTTT.

This clone was observed a few times. The gene calls are TRBV5-5 and TRBJ2-2; tentatively, D is TRBD2 (5 bases). V was shortened by 2 bases and J by 4 bases, with 21 bases between the two germline ends. This CDR3 contains 18 residues. CDR1 is SGHKS, CDR2 YYEKEE, per germline (reference sequence). The CDR3 is CASSFVHRRIPGTGELFF. CDR3 nucleotides: TGTGCCAGCAGCTTCGTCCACCGGAGGATCCCTGGCACCGGGGAGCTGTTTTTT. Complete variable domain (other parts from reference TRBV5-5 and TRBJ2-2): DAGVTQSPTHLIKTRGQQVTLRCSPISGHKSVSWYQQVLGQGPQFIFQYYEKEERGRGNFPDRFSARQFPNYSSELNVNALLLGDSALYLCASSFVHRRIPGTGELFFGEGSRLTVL.

The genes are TRBV11-3 and TRBJ2-3, with 13 bases lining up with TRBD2. After removal of 5 bases from V and 6 bases from J, the junction contained 5 bases not matched to a gene. Germline CDR1 SGHNT, CDR2 YENEEA. This CDR3 comprises 15 residues. The CDR3 loop reads CASSITSGRADTQYF. Here the CDR3 DNA reads TGTGCCAGCAGCATCACTAGCGGGAGGGCTGATACGCAGTATTTT.

The chain is built from TRBV10-3 and TRBJ1-2; D remains ambiguous. CDR1 and CDR2 (germline): ENHRY, SYGVKD. This CDR3 region has 14 residues. V lost 3 bases and J 5 bases, leaving 13 bases between the germline ends. Here the CDR3 DNA reads TGTGCCATCAGTGACTCGGGTCAGCCTTATGGCTACACCTTC. It specifies CAISDSGQPYGYTF.

The chain joins TRBV19 to TRBJ1-2; 8 nucleotides agree with TRBD1. The germline gives CDR1 LNHDA, CDR2 SQIVND (reference sequence). With 5 bases clipped from V and 11 bases from J, the junction kept 16 bases outside the gene matches. This CDR3 contains 15 residues. The CDR3 is CASSAAGGEAFRYTF. For the CDR3, the DNA is TGTGCCAGTAGTGCCGCAGGGGGCGAAGCTTTCCGGTACACCTTC.

This clone is judged medium-sized. The chain uses TRBV20-1 and TRBJ2-7; unclear D gene. V was shortened by 3 bases and J by 6 bases, with 15 bases between the two germline ends. The CDR3 covers 13 residues. Germline V CDR1 and CDR2: DFQATT, SNEGSKA (reference sequence). CDR3 nucleotides: TGCAGTGCTAGTCGTATAGCCCCTGGCGAGCAGTACTTC. The encoded protein is CSASRIAPGEQYF.

This clone was picked up one time. The V and J genes are TRBV19 and TRBJ1-5, with D possibly matching TRBD1 (5 bases). Trimming removed 5 bases at V and 0 bases at J, with 26 bases between. Looked up from germline, CDR1 is LNHDA and CDR2 is SQIVND (reference sequence). The CDR3 totals 20 residues. CDR3 sequence reads: CASSPWLYHGIQDSNQPQHF. The DNA of the CDR3 is TGTGCCAGTAGTCCTTGGCTTTACCATGGGATACAGGATAGCAATCAGCCCCAGCATTTT.

V gene TRBV10-3 combines with J gene TRBJ1-1; D call uncertain. The germline gives CDR1 ENHRY, CDR2 SYGVKD. Between the trimmed V and J ends, which lost 10 bases and 0 bases, there was a span of 6 bases. CDR3 length: 11 amino acids. DNA for the CDR3: TGTGCCACCAAAATGAACACTGAAGCTTTCTTT. Protein product: CATKMNTEAFF.

This sequence joins TRBV25-1 and TRBJ1-3; D is unclear. Trimming removed 9 bases at V and 3 bases at J, with 12 bases between. Germline CDR1 MGHDK, CDR2 SYGVNS. The CDR3 has 13 residues. Here the CDR3 DNA reads TGTGCCAGTGACTCGGGGTTTGGAAACACCATATATTTT. Its protein product is CASDSGFGNTIYF.

This sequence joins TRBV6-5 and TRBJ1-1; 7 nucleotides agree with TRBD1. V shed 5 bases and J 3 bases; nucleotides not matched to a gene: 9. This CDR3 has 15 amino acids. From germline, CDR1 is MNHEY and CDR2 SVGAGI. CDR3 in amino acids: CASSRTGFVHTEAFF. Here the CDR3 DNA reads TGTGCCAGCAGTCGGACAGGTTTCGTTCACACTGAAGCTTTCTTT.